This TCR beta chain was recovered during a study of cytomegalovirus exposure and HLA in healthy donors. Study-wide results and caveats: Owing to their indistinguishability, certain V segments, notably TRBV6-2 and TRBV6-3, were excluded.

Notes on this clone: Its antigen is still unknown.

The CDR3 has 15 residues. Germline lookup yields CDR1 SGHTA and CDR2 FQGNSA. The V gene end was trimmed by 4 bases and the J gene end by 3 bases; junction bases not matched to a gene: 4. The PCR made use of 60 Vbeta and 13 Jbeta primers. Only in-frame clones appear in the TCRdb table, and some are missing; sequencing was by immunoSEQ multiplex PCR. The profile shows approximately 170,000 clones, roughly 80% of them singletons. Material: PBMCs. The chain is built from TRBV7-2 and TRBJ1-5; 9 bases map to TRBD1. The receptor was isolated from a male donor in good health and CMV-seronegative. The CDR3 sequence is CASSSHRGPNQPQHF. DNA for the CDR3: TGTGCCAGCAGCTCCCACAGGGGGCCCAATCAGCCCCAGCATTTT.